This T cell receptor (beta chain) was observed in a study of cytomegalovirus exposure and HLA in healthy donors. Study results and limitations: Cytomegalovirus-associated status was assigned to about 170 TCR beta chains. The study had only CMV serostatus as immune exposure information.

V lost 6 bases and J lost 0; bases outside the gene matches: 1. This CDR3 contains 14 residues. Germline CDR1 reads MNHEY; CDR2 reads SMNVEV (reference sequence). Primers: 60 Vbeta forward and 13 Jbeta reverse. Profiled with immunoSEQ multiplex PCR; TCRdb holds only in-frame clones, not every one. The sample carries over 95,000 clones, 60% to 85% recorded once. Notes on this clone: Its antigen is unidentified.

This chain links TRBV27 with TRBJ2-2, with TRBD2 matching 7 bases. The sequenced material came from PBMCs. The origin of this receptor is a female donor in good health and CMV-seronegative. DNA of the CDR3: TGTGCCAGCAGGAGCGGGGCGAACACCGGGGAGCTGTTTTTT. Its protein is CASRSGANTGELFF.